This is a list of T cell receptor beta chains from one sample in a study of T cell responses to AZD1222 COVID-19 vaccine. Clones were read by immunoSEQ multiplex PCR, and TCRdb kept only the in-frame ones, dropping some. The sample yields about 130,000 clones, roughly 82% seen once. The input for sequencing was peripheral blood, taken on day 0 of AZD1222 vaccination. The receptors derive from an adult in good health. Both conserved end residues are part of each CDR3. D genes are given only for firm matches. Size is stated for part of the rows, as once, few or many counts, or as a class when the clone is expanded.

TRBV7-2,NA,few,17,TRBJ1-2,TGTGCCAGCAGCTTAGCTGTTGCGGGGAAGGCCAACTATGGCTACACCTTC,CASSLAVAGKANYGYTF
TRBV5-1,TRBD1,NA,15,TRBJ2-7,TGCGCCAGCAGCACCACCGGGACAGGGGCCTACGAGCAGTACTTC,CASSTTGTGAYEQYF
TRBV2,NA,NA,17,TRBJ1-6,TGTGCCAGCAGAAGCTTAGGACAGAGCTCCTATAATTCACCCCTCCACTTT,CASRSLGQSSYNSPLHF
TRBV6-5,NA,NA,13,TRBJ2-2,TGTGCCAGCAGTCCCCGACAGGCCGGGGAGCTGTTTTTT,CASSPRQAGELFF
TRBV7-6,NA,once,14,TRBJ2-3,TGTGCCAGCAGCACTCCCGTCGAGGCAGATACGCAGTATTTT,CASSTPVEADTQYF
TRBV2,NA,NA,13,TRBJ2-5,TGTGCCAGCGGCGGGACAGCACAAGAGACCCAGTACTTC,CASGGTAQETQYF
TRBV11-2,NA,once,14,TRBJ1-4,TGTGCCAGCAGCGAGCAGGGTCCTAGAGAAAAACTGTTTTTT,CASSEQGPREKLFF
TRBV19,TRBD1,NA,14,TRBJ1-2,TGTGCCAGTAGTATAGTGGGACAGCTTTATGGCTACACCTTC,CASSIVGQLYGYTF
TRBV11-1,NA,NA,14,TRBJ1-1,TGTGCCAGCAGCTTACGACAGACGAACACTGAAGCTTTCTTT,CASSLRQTNTEAFF
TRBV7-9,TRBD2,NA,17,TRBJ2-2,TGTGCCAGCAGCTTATCTAGCGGGGGGACAACCACCGGGGAGCTGTTTTTT,CASSLSSGGTTTGELFF
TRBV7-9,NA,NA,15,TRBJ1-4,TGTGCCAGCAGCCGGCGGGAGGCGACTAATGAAAAACTGTTTTTT,CASSRREATNEKLFF
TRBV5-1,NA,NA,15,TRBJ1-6,TGCGCCAGCAGCCGGGACCCCGGGGCGAATTCACCCCTCCACTTT,CASSRDPGANSPLHF
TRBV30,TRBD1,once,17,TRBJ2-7,TGTGCCTGGAGTTCCAGACAGGGACGATCCAGCCCCTACGAGCAGTACTTC,CAWSSRQGRSSPYEQYF
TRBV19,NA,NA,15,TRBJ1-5,TGTGCCAGTAGAGAGCAGGAGGTCCGCAATCAGCCCCAGCATTTT,CASREQEVRNQPQHF
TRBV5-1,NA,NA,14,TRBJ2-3,TGCGCCAGCAGCGGGGGGCTAAGCACAGATACGCAGTATTTT,CASSGGLSTDTQYF
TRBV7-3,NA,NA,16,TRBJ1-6,TGTGCCAGCAGCTTCACCGGCGGGGGGATTAATTCACCCCTCCACTTT,CASSFTGGGINSPLHF
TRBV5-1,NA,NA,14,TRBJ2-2,TGCGCCAGCAGCGCCGGACTGAACACCGGGGAGCTGTTTTTT,CASSAGLNTGELFF
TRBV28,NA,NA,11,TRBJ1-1,TGTGCCAGCAGTCTTCCCAGGGTTGCTTTCTTT,CASSLPRVAFF
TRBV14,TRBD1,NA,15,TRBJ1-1,TGTGCCAGCAGCCACCTGACAGGGGAGAACACTGAAGCTTTCTTT,CASSHLTGENTEAFF
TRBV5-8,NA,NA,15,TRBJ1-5,TGTGCCAGCAGCACGGGGAGGGTGAGCAATCAGCCCCAGCATTTT,CASSTGRVSNQPQHF
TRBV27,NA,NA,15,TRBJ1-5,TGTGCCAGCAGTTTAGACTGGGGTTTAGGTCAGCCCCAGCATTTT,CASSLDWGLGQPQHF
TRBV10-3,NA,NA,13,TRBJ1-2,TGTGCCATCAGTGTTGACCAGAACTATGGCTACACCTTC,CAISVDQNYGYTF
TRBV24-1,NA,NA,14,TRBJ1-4,TGTGCCACCAGTGAGGCAGCAACTAATGAAAAACTGTTTTTT,CATSEAATNEKLFF
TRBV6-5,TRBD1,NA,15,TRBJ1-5,TGTGCCAGCCGAACAGGGACAGGGGGGAATCAGCCCCAGCATTTT,CASRTGTGGNQPQHF
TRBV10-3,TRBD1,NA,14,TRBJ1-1,TGTGCCATCAGTGAAACCAGGGGGCCGGGTGAAGCTTTCTTT,CAISETRGPGEAFF
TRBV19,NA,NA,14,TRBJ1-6,TGTGCCAGTAGTCCGGGACTGCCCCATTCACCCCTCCACTTT,CASSPGLPHSPLHF
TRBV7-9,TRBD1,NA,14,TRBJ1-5,TGTGCCAGCAGCTCACAGGGGGACTACCAGCCCCAGCATTTT,CASSSQGDYQPQHF
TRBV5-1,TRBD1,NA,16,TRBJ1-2,TGCGCCAGCAGCGCAACCGGGACAGGGGGCATGGATGGCTACACCTTC,CASSATGTGGMDGYTF